The 7 T cell receptor beta chains listed next were all sequenced from one sample in a study of regulatory T cells in long-lasting Graves disease. As to time point: persistent/refractory GD, antithyroid drugs over 5 years with positive TRAb. PBMC RNA served as the TCR library source. Building of the TCR beta libraries involved iRepertoire HTBI primers and Arm-PCR of CDR3 regions. One entry per CDR3 protein, called by TCRdb with MiXCR from the multiplex PCR reads. The sample holds roughly 400,000 distinct CDR3 sequences, roughly 23% seen once. The sequencing used peripheral blood mononuclear cells (PBMCs), collected when the disease was refractory, from a patient treated with antithyroid drugs. These receptors came from a female donor with Graves disease.

This clonotype was seen many times. The J gene is TRBJ1-2, the V gene TRBV6-2 or TRBV6-3; D may be TRBD1 (5 bases). With 1 base removed from V and 2 bases from J, the gap between germline ends came to 11 bases. The CDR3 is 15 amino acids. The germline gives CDR1 MNHEY, CDR2 SVGEGT. CDR3 coding DNA: TGTGCCAGCAGTTACTTGAGGGGCCAGAACTATGGCTACACCTTC. Amino acids: CASSYLRGQNYGYTF.

This clonotype has just a few counts. The rearrangement links TRBV14 to TRBJ2-5; no clear D gene. Trimming stripped 3 bases from V and 1 base from J, with 9 bases between. This CDR3 spans 14 amino acids. The germline CDR1 and CDR2 sequences are SGHDN and FVKESK. The CDR3 is CASSQGLIQETQYF. CDR3 coding DNA: TGTGCCAGCAGCCAGGGTCTGATCCAAGAGACCCAGTACTTC.

This clonotype has only a few counts. The genes are TRBV12-3 or TRBV12-4 and TRBJ2-7; 7 bases are shared with TRBD1. The CDR3 sequence is 13 residues long. V dropped 6 bases and J dropped 5; count of bases not matched to a gene: 7. Here the CDR3 reads CASSTGAQDEQYF. The CDR3 DNA sequence: TGTGCCAGCAGCACAGGGGCCCAGGACGAGCAGTACTTC.

This clonotype was seen ten or more times. This chain connects TRBV20-1 to TRBJ1-5; tentatively, D is TRBD1 (5 bases). The germline gives CDR1 DFQATT, CDR2 SNEGSKA (reference sequence). V was clipped by 5 bases and J by 3 bases, with 14 bases between them. This CDR3 has 14 residues. In DNA form, the CDR3 reads TGCAGTGCTTTATTAGGGACGGACAATCAGCCCCAGCATTTT. Its protein product is CSALLGTDNQPQHF.

Concerning this clonotype: A read error may be the cause here, since a much bigger clone is one base away. This rearrangement joins TRBV6-5 to TRBJ1-2; D not resolved. The ends were cut back, 2 bases at V and 0 bases at J, with 10 bases in the middle. The germline V gene has CDR1 MNHEY and CDR2 SVGAGI. CDR3 length: 15 residues. The chain's CDR3 is CASSYPRRTNYGYTF. CDR3 in DNA: TGTGCCAGCAGTTACCCGCGACGGACTAACTATGGCTACACCTTC.

The V gene is TRBV27, the J gene TRBJ2-7; perhaps TRBD2 as D (6 bases). Trimming left V 8 bases short and J 2 bases short, with 16 bases between. This CDR3 is built from 14 residues. In germline, CDR1 is MNHEY, CDR2 SMNVEV (reference sequence). In nucleotides, the CDR3 is TGTGCCAGCGGAATATCGGGGGACCCCTACGAGCAGTACTTC. This gives the protein CASGISGDPYEQYF.

This sequence joins TRBV29-1 and TRBJ2-7; no definite D call. CDR1 and CDR2 from the germline V gene are SQVTM and ANQGSEA. The V end was cut by 6 bases, the J end by 0 bases, with 9 bases between. The CDR3 totals 12 residues. CDR3 DNA: TGCAGCGTCGGTGGAAACTCCTACGAGCAGTACTTC. The encoded protein is CSVGGNSYEQYF.